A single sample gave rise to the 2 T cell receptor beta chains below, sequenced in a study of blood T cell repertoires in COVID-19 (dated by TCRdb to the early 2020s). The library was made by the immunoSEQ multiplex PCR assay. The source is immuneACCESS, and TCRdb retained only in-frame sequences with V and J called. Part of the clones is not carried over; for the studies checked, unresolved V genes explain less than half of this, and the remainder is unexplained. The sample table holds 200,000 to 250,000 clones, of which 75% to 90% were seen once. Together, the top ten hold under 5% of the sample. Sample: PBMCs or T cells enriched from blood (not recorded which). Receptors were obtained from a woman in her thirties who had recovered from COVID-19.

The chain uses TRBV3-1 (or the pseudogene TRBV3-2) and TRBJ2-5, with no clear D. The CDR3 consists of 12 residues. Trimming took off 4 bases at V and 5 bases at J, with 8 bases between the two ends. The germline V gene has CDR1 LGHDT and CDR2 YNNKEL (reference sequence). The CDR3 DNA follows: TGTGCCAGCAGCCTCTCGAGGGAGACCCAGTACTTC. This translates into CASSLSRETQYF.

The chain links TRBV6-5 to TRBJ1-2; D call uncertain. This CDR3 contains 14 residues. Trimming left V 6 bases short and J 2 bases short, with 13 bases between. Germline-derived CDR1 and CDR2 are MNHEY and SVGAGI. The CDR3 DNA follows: TGTGCCAGCAGCGTAAGTCAGGCGAACTATGGCTACACCTTC. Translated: CASSVSQANYGYTF.